The 21 T cell receptor beta chains below were found in one sample sequenced in a study of regulatory T cells in long-lasting Graves disease. In building TCR beta libraries, iRepertoire HTBI primers were used together with Arm-PCR of CDR3 regions. One entry per CDR3 protein results from TCRdb running MiXCR on the multiplex PCR reads. The sample includes some 500,000 distinct CDR3 sequences, 13% of them seen just once. As to time point: newly diagnosed GD, antithyroid drugs for less than 3 months. RNA from PBMCs was the source of the TCR library. These data were also reused for a study on T cells in Graves' hyperthyroidism and ophthalmopathy.

Source: peripheral blood mononuclear cells (PBMCs), taken at new diagnosis, from a patient treated with antithyroid drugs. These TCRs come from a young man with Graves disease.

This clonotype was counted at least ten times. V gene TRBV30 combines with J gene TRBJ1-1; tentative D call: TRBD1 (6 bases). The CDR3 is 12 amino acids. Trimming removed 8 bases from V and 4 bases from J, with 14 bases in between. The germline gives CDR1 GTSNPN, CDR2 SVGIG (reference sequence). For the CDR3, the DNA is TGTGCCGCGGGGGGGGGGCCCACTGAAGCTTTCTTT. It encodes CAAGGGPTEAFF.

In its sample, this clonotype was seen many times. V gene TRBV5-1 combines with J gene TRBJ2-7; no definite D call. The germline V and J ends were trimmed by 0 bases and 11 bases, with 9 bases remaining between them. Germline V gene data show CDR1 as SGHRS and CDR2 as YFSETQ. The CDR3 is 11 residues long. Here the CDR3 reads CASSLEQKKYF. CDR3 bases: TGCGCCAGCAGCTTGGAACAGAAAAAGTACTTC.

This clonotype was detected many times. The genes are TRBV6-1 and TRBJ2-1; the match to TRBD1 covers 10 bases. The J segment lost 10 bases and the V segment lost 6 bases, leaving 9 bases of the junction unmatched. This CDR3 is built from 14 residues. Germline loops: CDR1 MNHNS, CDR2 SASEGT. CDR3 DNA sequence: TGTGCCAGCAGCCAGGGACAGGGGCAAGGAGAGCAGTTCTTC. Translation gives CASSQGQGQGEQFF.

This clonotype was counted only a few times. V is TRBV7-9 and J is TRBJ2-3; no reliable D call. This CDR3 is 13 amino acids long. V dropped 7 bases and J dropped 4 bases, with 12 bases sitting between them. CDR1 and CDR2 from the germline V gene are SEHNR and FQNEAQ (reference sequence). CDR3 protein: CASTGFGSDTQYF. The CDR3 nucleotides are TGTGCCAGCACCGGGTTCGGTTCAGATACGCAGTATTTT.

This clonotype was picked up many times. The rearrangement joins TRBV10-3 to TRBJ1-1, with D possibly being TRBD1 (5 bases). V dropped 0 bases and J dropped 1 base, with 15 bases sitting between them. This CDR3 comprises 17 residues. Germline-derived CDR1 and CDR2 are ENHRY and SYGVKD. CDR3 in DNA: TGTGCCATCAGTGAGTCGTGGGGGAAGGAGGGGAACACTGAAGCTTTCTTT. Amino acids: CAISESWGKEGNTEAFF.

V usage is TRBV20-1 and J usage is TRBJ2-2, with D uncertain. Trimming left V 3 bases short and J 11 bases short, with 16 bases between. CDR1 and CDR2 (germline): DFQATT, SNEGSKA (reference sequence). This CDR3 comprises 13 residues. The CDR3 DNA reads as TGCAGTGCTAGGAATATGGGTCTTGGAGAGCTGTTTTTT. This translates into CSARNMGLGELFF.

This clonotype was found many times. The rearrangement joins TRBV7-9 to TRBJ2-7, with 9 bases lining up with TRBD2. The CDR3 consists of 15 residues. The V gene's germline CDR1 is SEHNR and CDR2 FQNEAQ (reference sequence). V was pared by 5 bases and J by 3 bases, with 8 bases of the junction left unmatched. CDR3 region: CASSPGLATVYEQYF. DNA of the CDR3: TGTGCCAGCAGCCCCGGACTAGCGACAGTCTACGAGCAGTACTTC.

This clonotype was counted many times. The rearrangement links TRBV12-3 or TRBV12-4 to TRBJ2-2, with D tentatively TRBD1 (5 bases). CDR3 length: 13 amino acids. The V and J ends lost 5 bases and 5 bases respectively, with 9 bases between them. The DNA for the CDR3 is TGTGCCAGCAGTCAGGACAATACCGGGGAGCTGTTTTTT. It translates to CASSQDNTGELFF.

This clonotype was recorded many times. V is TRBV27 and J is TRBJ2-2, with TRBD2 identical over 10 bases. CDR1 is MNHEY, CDR2 SMNVEV, per germline (reference sequence). Losses at the gene ends were 5 bases for V and 3 bases for J; bases not matched to a gene: 15. The length of the CDR3 is 19 residues. The CDR3 DNA reads as TGTGCCAGCAGTCCTCCGGGACTAGCGTCACTGGGGCACACCGGGGAGCTGTTTTTT. It specifies CASSPPGLASLGHTGELFF.

This clonotype was seen at least ten times. The chain has TRBV10-3 and TRBJ2-7, with TRBD2 as a possible D gene (5 bases). The germline V gene has CDR1 ENHRY and CDR2 SYGVKD. V was pared by 2 bases and J by 0 bases, with 8 bases between. CDR3 length: 14 residues. The CDR3 is CAISEQGSSYEQYF. The CDR3 region has the DNA TGTGCCATCAGTGAGCAAGGGAGCTCCTACGAGCAGTACTTC.

The genes are TRBV19 and TRBJ2-2, with 10 nucleotides matching TRBD2. V shed 9 bases and J 5 bases; nucleotides not matched to a gene: 18. The CDR3 length is 18 residues. CDR1 is LNHDA, CDR2 SQIVND, per germline (reference sequence). The CDR3, as DNA: TGTGCCAGCGCCGGGACAGCTCTAGCGGGAGTGGTGACCGGGGAGCTGTTTTTT. It translates to CASAGTALAGVVTGELFF.

In its sample, this clonotype was seen many times. J is TRBJ1-2 and V is TRBV12-3 or TRBV12-4; D gene unclear. V was trimmed by 2 bases and J by 7 bases, leaving 5 bases between them. The CDR3 runs to 11 residues. The CDR3 DNA reads TGTGCCAGCAGTTTAAAGGGTGGCTACACCTTC. Translating gives CASSLKGGYTF.

Many counts were recorded for this clonotype. The V and J genes are TRBV30 and TRBJ2-7; 9 bases fit TRBD2. Germline CDR1 is GTSNPN and CDR2 is SVGIG (reference sequence). Trimming cost V 8 bases and J 2 bases; bases outside gene matches: 4. The CDR3 is 12 amino acids. The CDR3 DNA reads as TGTGCCGGCTCTAGCGGGGCCTACGAGCAGTACTTC. This encodes CAGSSGAYEQYF.

Many counts were recorded for this clonotype. One end of the junction varies from germline; a read error may be responsible. The V and J genes are TRBV11-3 and TRBJ2-2; 7 bases match TRBD1. The CDR3 runs to 16 residues. Per the germline V gene, CDR1 is SGHNT and CDR2 is YENEEA. CDR3 bases: TGTGCCAGCAGCTGGGTCGGGACAGAGAACTCCGGGGAGCTGTTTTTT. It specifies CASSWVGTENSGELFF.

This chain links TRBV18 with TRBJ1-6; TRBD1 agrees at 7 bases. CDR3 length: 15 residues. CDR1 and CDR2 from the germline V gene are KGHSH and LQKENI. The V and J ends lost 1 base and 7 bases, in that order; junction bases with no gene match: 4. The CDR3 DNA is TGTGCCAGCTCACCACAGGGGGCGAAGAATTCACCCCTCCACTTT. Protein: CASSPQGAKNSPLHF.

This chain connects TRBV7-9 to TRBJ2-1; 9 bases line up with TRBD2. CDR3 size: 20 residues. Looked up from germline, CDR1 is SEHNR and CDR2 is FQNEAQ (reference sequence). V lost 3 bases and J lost 0; bases outside the gene matches: 15. The DNA for the CDR3 is TGTGCCAGCAGCTTGCGGGGGGGGCAGGAGACCCACAACTCCTACAATGAGCAGTTCTTC. Translated, it gives CASSLRGGQETHNSYNEQFF.

Only a few counts were recorded for this clonotype. The V gene is TRBV30, the J gene TRBJ1-2; tentative D call: TRBD1 (5 bases). This CDR3 contains 12 residues. Trimming cost V 1 base and J 8 bases, with 11 bases left between them. CDR1 is GTSNPN and CDR2 is SVGIG in the germline V gene (reference sequence). Here the CDR3 DNA reads TGTGCCTGGAGTGCAATCGGGGGGGGCTACACCTTC. Protein sequence: CAWSAIGGGYTF.

This clonotype was picked up many times. This chain joins TRBV7-2 and TRBJ2-3, with TRBD2 matching 9 bases. Germline V lookup: CDR1 SGHTA, CDR2 FQGNSA. With V trimmed by 5 bases and J by 0 bases, 3 bases remained unmatched. This CDR3 contains 15 residues. This chain's CDR3 is CASSITSGSTDTQYF. CDR3 nucleotides: TGTGCCAGCAGCATCACTAGCGGGAGCACAGATACGCAGTATTTT.

This clonotype was found a few times. The chain couples TRBV11-2 to TRBJ1-6; 10 bases match TRBD1. The CDR3 spans 14 residues. Germline V gene sequence: CDR1 SGHAT, CDR2 FQNNGV. Trimming took 5 bases from V and 9 from J; bases not matched to a gene: 4. The CDR3 sequence is CASSRDRGGSPLHF. CDR3 in DNA: TGTGCCAGCAGCCGGGACAGGGGAGGTTCACCCCTCCACTTT.

Many counts were recorded for this clonotype. J is TRBJ1-5 and V is TRBV4-1; no firm D call. Germline CDR1 reads MGHRA; CDR2 reads YSYEKL. Trimming cost V 1 base and J 1 base, with 8 bases left between them. The CDR3 is made up of 15 amino acids. CDR3 nucleotides: TGCGCCAGCAGCCAAGCCCTGAAGAGCAATCAGCCCCAGCATTTT. This sequence encodes CASSQALKSNQPQHF.

As regards this clonotype: A read error may explain this, as a much larger clone is one base away. This chain joins TRBV24-1 and TRBJ2-7, with D possibly being TRBD2 (6 bases). The germline V gene has CDR1 KGHDR and CDR2 SFDVKD. The CDR3 spans 13 residues. CDR3 in DNA: TGTGCCGCCAGTGACCGGGGGAGACAGGAGCAGTACTTC. It is translated as CAASDRGRQEQYF.